A single sample gave rise to the 9 T cell receptor beta chains below, sequenced in a study of blood T cells in healthy people across ages. With a J-beta primer mix and a sample-barcoded 5' primer, a second PCR ran roughly 6 to 11 cycles. MiXCR, run by TCRdb on the 5' RACE reads, gives a single entry per CDR3 protein. Of 1.5 million to 2 million distinct CDR3 sequences listed, approximately 28% were seen once; the top ten hold roughly 8%. The sequencing sample was made of blood. The source of these receptors is a woman in her 30s in good health.

The rearrangement uses TRBV21-1 and TRBJ2-7; the D call TRBD1 from the table was never checked on the DNA. TRBV21-1 is described as a pseudogene. The CDR3 extends over 18 amino acids. DNA for the CDR3: TGTGCCAGCAGCAACCGTCCCAGGACAGGGGCTCCAACCTACGAGCAGTACTTC. The encoded protein is CASSNRPRTGAPTYEQYF.

This rearrangement joins TRBV7-9 to TRBJ2-3; 7 bases are a match to TRBD2. Germline V lookup: CDR1 SEHNR, CDR2 FQNEAQ (reference sequence). With V trimmed by 3 bases and J by 4 bases, 4 bases remained unmatched. There are 14 residues in the CDR3. This CDR3 is CASSFGGTADTQYF. In nucleotides, the CDR3 is TGTGCCAGCAGCTTCGGGGGGACCGCAGATACGCAGTATTTT.

A few counts support this clonotype. This chain joins TRBV6-2 or TRBV6-3 and TRBJ2-7; no definite D call. The CDR3 covers 12 residues. With 0 bases removed from V and 4 bases from J, the gap between germline ends came to 4 bases. Germline CDR1 reads MNHEY; CDR2 reads SVGEGT. The CDR3 reads CASSYSKYEQYF. In DNA, the CDR3 is TGTGCCAGCAGTTACTCCAAATACGAGCAGTACTTC.

The chain carries TRBV11-3 and TRBJ2-1; 8 bases are shared with TRBD2. The length of the CDR3 is 18 residues. J lost 9 bases, V lost 1 base, and 17 bases had no gene match. From germline, CDR1 is SGHNT and CDR2 YENEEA. This chain's CDR3 is CASSLGPTSDRGRAEQFF. CDR3 coding DNA: TGTGCCAGCAGCTTAGGGCCGACTAGCGATCGAGGAAGGGCTGAGCAGTTCTTC. Based on the CDR3 plus reference TRBV11-3 and TRBJ2-1, the full variable domain is EAGVVQSPRYKIIEKKQPVAFWCNPISGHNTLYWYLQNLGQGPELLIRYENEEAVDDSQLPKDRFSAERLKGVDSTLKIQPAELGDSAVYLCASSLGPTSDRGRAEQFFGPGTRLTVL.

This clonotype was seen a few times. The chain couples TRBV29-1 to TRBJ2-1, with D perhaps being TRBD1 or TRBD2 (5 bases each). Trimming cost V 4 bases and J 7 bases, with 20 bases left between them. Germline CDR1 is SQVTM and CDR2 is ANQGSEA. The CDR3 loop spans 15 amino acids. CDR3 loop: CSVVPGAPSRNEQFF. Written as DNA, the CDR3 is TGCAGCGTTGTTCCCGGGGCTCCCTCTCGGAATGAGCAGTTCTTC.

This chain connects TRBV5-1 to TRBJ2-3; 11 bases map to TRBD2. The trim removed 0 bases at V and 0 bases at J, leaving 9 bases unmatched. CDR1 is SGHRS, CDR2 YFSETQ, per germline. The CDR3 is 19 amino acids. CDR3 coding DNA: TGCGCCAGCAGCTTGGCCCCACTAGCGGGGGTCTCTAGCACAGATACGCAGTATTTT. Its protein product is CASSLAPLAGVSSTDTQYF.

Regarding this clonotype: A much larger clone differs by one base, so this may be a read error. The J gene is TRBJ2-5, the V gene TRBV10-3; D is unclear. This CDR3 comprises 13 residues. Germline V gives CDR1 ENHRY, CDR2 SYGVKD. Trimming stripped 11 bases from V and 0 bases from J, with 13 bases between. CDR3 residues: CASKARDQETQYF. Written as DNA, the CDR3 is TGTGCCTCAAAGGCTAGGGACCAAGAGACCCAGTACTTC.

Turning to this clonotype: An end of the junction does not agree with germline; a read error may underlie this. For the CDR3, the DNA is TGCGCCAGCAGTCCCGCGACCCTCTACAGGGGATCCTACGGGCAGTACTTC. Translating gives CASSPATLYRGSYGQYF. The V and J genes are TRBV5-1 and TRBJ2-7; 7 bases fit TRBD1. This CDR3 spans 17 amino acids. In germline, CDR1 is SGHRS, CDR2 YFSETQ.

This rearrangement joins TRBV7-2 to TRBJ2-1; 9 bases align to TRBD2. The CDR3 has 14 residues. The V and J ends lost 4 bases and 9 bases, in that order; junction bases with no gene match: 7. Germline V gene data show CDR1 as SGHTA and CDR2 as FQGNSA. The CDR3 region is CASSWGGGAIEQFF. The CDR3 coding sequence is TGTGCCAGCAGCTGGGGCGGGGGGGCGATTGAGCAGTTCTTC.